The 21 T cell receptor beta chains below come from one sample, sequenced in a study of T cell repertoires in cytomegalovirus infection. Antigens of these TCRs are unknown. TCRdb re-derived calls from the reads in MiXCR, one entry per CDR3 protein. The profile shows 69,000 or so distinct CDR3 sequences, about 29% of them singletons. The sequences come from CD8+ T cells from cultured PBMCs, collected from culture after CMV antigen stimulation. These receptors were taken from a human donor in good health (CMV status not recorded). Some clones in this sample may be carry-over from other donors' samples.

The chain couples TRBV7-3 to TRBJ2-1, with 9 bases lining up with TRBD2. Germline loops: CDR1 SGHTA, CDR2 FQGTGA. Unmatched junction bases numbered 5, after V lost 2 bases and J lost 6 bases. The CDR3 is made up of 15 amino acids. In nucleotides, the CDR3 is TGTGCCAGCAGCTTATTAGCGGGGGCCTTCAATGAGCAGTTCTTC. It encodes CASSLLAGAFNEQFF.

This clonotype was seen once. The genes are TRBV19 and TRBJ1-1, with D possibly TRBD1 on 5 matching bases. With 0 bases removed from V and 5 bases from J, the gap between germline ends came to 10 bases. Looked up from germline, CDR1 is LNHDA and CDR2 is SQIVND (reference sequence). The CDR3 extends over 14 amino acids. Here the CDR3 reads CASSIEDSLTEAFF. The CDR3 bases are TGTGCCAGTAGTATAGAAGACAGTTTGACTGAAGCTTTCTTT. Based on the CDR3 plus reference TRBV19 and TRBJ1-1, the full variable domain is DGGITQSPKYLFRKEGQNVTLSCEQNLNHDAMYWYRQDPGQGLRLIYYSQIVNDFQKGDIAEGYSVSREKKESFPLTVTSAQKNPTAFYLCASSIEDSLTEAFFGQGTRLTVV.

The chain carries TRBV7-9 and TRBJ2-1; D is possibly TRBD1 or TRBD2 (6 bases each). The CDR3 extends over 16 amino acids. V lost 6 bases and J 4 bases, leaving 19 bases between the germline ends. Germline CDR1 SEHNR, CDR2 FQNEAQ (reference sequence). CDR3 in DNA: TGTGCCAGCAGTCCCGATAGGGGGGCTAGTTACAATGAGCAGTTCTTC. This translates into CASSPDRGASYNEQFF.

The V gene is TRBV29-1, the J gene TRBJ2-7, with 10 bases aligning to TRBD2. V shed 1 base, J shed 2 bases, and the junction held 8 bases outside the gene matches. The CDR3 runs to 16 residues. CDR1 is SQVTM, CDR2 ANQGSEA, per germline. The chain's CDR3 is CSVEGTSGPEPYEQYF. The CDR3 coding sequence is TGCAGCGTTGAAGGGACTAGCGGACCAGAACCCTACGAGCAGTACTTC.

This clonotype has just a few counts. The J gene is TRBJ2-7, the V gene TRBV27; 13 bases fit TRBD2. Losses at the gene ends were 4 bases for V and 7 bases for J; bases not matched to a gene: 7. Germline values: CDR1 MNHEY, CDR2 SMNVEV (reference sequence). This CDR3 has 15 residues. In DNA, the CDR3 is TGTGCCAGCAGTTACGCGGGACTAGCGGGATTGGAGCAGTACTTC. Translated, it gives CASSYAGLAGLEQYF.

The CDR3 DNA reads TGTGCCAGCAGCCAAGCGATCGGATTCGAAGCTTTCTTT. Its protein is CASSQAIGFEAFF. The chain links TRBV4-2 to TRBJ1-1; D uncertain. The V gene lost 1 base and the J gene lost 8 bases, with 11 bases spanning the gap. Looked up from germline, CDR1 is LGHNA and CDR2 is YNFKEQ. The CDR3 length is 13 residues.

This clonotype appeared many times. V and J are TRBV12-3 or TRBV12-4 and TRBJ1-1, with TRBD1 identical over 7 bases. This CDR3 comprises 15 residues. With 3 bases clipped from V and 2 bases from J, the junction kept 6 bases outside the gene matches. CDR3 amino acids: CASSLNRGPNTEAFF. The CDR3 bases are TGTGCCAGCAGTTTGAACAGGGGCCCTAACACTGAAGCTTTCTTT.

This clonotype was detected once. This may be a read error: a much more frequent sequence differs by one nucleotide. The chain uses TRBV7-2 and TRBJ1-1; D might be TRBD1 (6 bases). CDR1 is SGHTA, CDR2 FQGNSA, per germline. The length of the CDR3 is 17 residues. The CDR3 sequence is CASSSPRQELRNTETFF. DNA for the CDR3: TGTGCCAGCAGCTCCCCGCGACAGGAGCTACGGAACACTGAAACTTTCTTT.

V gene TRBV14 combines with J gene TRBJ2-5; D is perhaps TRBD1 or TRBD2 (5 bases each). CDR3 length equals 14 residues. Trimming pared 1 base from V and 5 bases from J, leaving 11 bases between. Germline V gene sequence: CDR1 SGHDN, CDR2 FVKESK. The DNA of the CDR3 is TGTGCCAGCAGCCAAGTTCGGGGCGCGGAGACCCAGTACTTC. Its translation: CASSQVRGAETQYF.

This clonotype was found a few times. This chain uses TRBV18 with TRBJ2-3; D is unresolved. Trimming cost V 0 bases and J 2 bases, with 3 bases left between them. Germline CDR1 KGHSH, CDR2 LQKENI. This CDR3 spans 13 amino acids. The CDR3: CASSPPATDTQYF. The CDR3 DNA reads as TGTGCCAGCTCACCACCGGCCACAGATACGCAGTATTTT.

This sequence joins TRBV29-1 and TRBJ2-2, with D maybe TRBD1 (5 bases). CDR3 length: 14 amino acids. Germline CDR1 SQVTM, CDR2 ANQGSEA. The ends were cut back, 1 base at V and 4 bases at J, with 10 bases in the middle. CDR3 amino acids: CSVEVGAVTGELFF. The DNA for the CDR3 is TGCAGCGTTGAAGTAGGGGCGGTCACCGGGGAGCTGTTTTTT.

In this sample, this clonotype turned up a few times. This chain joins TRBV28 and TRBJ2-5; D unresolved. V was trimmed by 3 bases and J by 2 bases, leaving 16 bases between them. Germline assignment: CDR1 MDHEN and CDR2 SYDVKM. The CDR3 covers 16 residues. CDR3 bases: TGTGCCAGCAGTTTGGCAGCCGCCTCAACACAAGAGACCCAGTACTTC. It is translated as CASSLAAASTQETQYF.

The V call is TRBV6-2 or TRBV6-3, the J call TRBJ2-3, with a tentative D call TRBD1 (6 bases). Trimming shortened V by 4 bases and J by 4 bases, and 15 bases separated the two germline ends. The germline V gene encodes CDR1 MNHEY and CDR2 SVGEGT. The CDR3 sequence is 15 residues long. CDR3 nucleotides: TGTGCCAGCAGTTTTCTTACTGGGACATCAGATACGCAGTATTTT. The encoded protein is CASSFLTGTSDTQYF.

This clonotype showed up just a few times. The CDR3, as DNA: TGTGCCAGCAGCTTGGGACTAGTTTTCCATGAGCAGTTCTTC. Protein sequence: CASSLGLVFHEQFF. The rearrangement links TRBV5-6 to TRBJ2-1, with D maybe TRBD2 (6 bases). Germline values: CDR1 SGHDT, CDR2 YYEEEE. The CDR3 is made up of 14 amino acids. V lost 0 bases to trimming and J lost 8 bases, with 12 bases between them. Full variable domain (outside the CDR3, taken from reference TRBV5-6 and TRBJ2-1): DAGVTQSPTHLIKTRGQQVTLRCSPKSGHDTVSWYQQALGQGPQFIFQYYEEEERQRGNFPDRFSGHQFPNYSSELNVNALLLGDSALYLCASSLGLVFHEQFFGPGTRLTVL.

In its sample, this clonotype was seen a few times. The chain recombines TRBV12-3 or TRBV12-4 with TRBJ2-7, with D tentatively TRBD1 (6 bases). The CDR3 has 14 amino acids. V was trimmed by 0 bases and J by 3 bases, leaving 9 bases between them. DNA of the CDR3: TGTGCCAGCAGTTTAGCGGGGGCACTCTACGAGCAGTACTTC. This codes for CASSLAGALYEQYF.

This clonotype was recorded many times. The chain combines TRBV11-2 with TRBJ2-2, with 7 bases aligning to TRBD1. Germline V gene data show CDR1 as SGHAT and CDR2 as FQNNGV. J gave up 5 bases and V 5 bases, and 8 bases lay outside the gene matches. This CDR3 is built from 15 residues. The CDR3 DNA sequence: TGTGCCAGCAGCAAAAGACAGGGTAGTACCGGGGAGCTGTTTTTT. Residues: CASSKRQGSTGELFF. Using reference TRBV11-2 and TRBJ2-2 for the parts outside the CDR3, the full variable domain is EAGVAQSPRYKIIEKRQSVAFWCNPISGHATLYWYQQILGQGPKLLIQFQNNGVVDDSQLPKDRFSAERLKGVDSTLKIQPAKLEDSAVYLCASSKRQGSTGELFFGEGSRLTVL.

This chain uses TRBV4-1 with TRBJ2-1; D remains ambiguous. Trimming cost V 0 bases and J 6 bases, with 9 bases left between them. The germline V gene encodes CDR1 MGHRA and CDR2 YSYEKL. This CDR3 has 14 amino acids. CDR3 DNA: TGCGCCAGCAGCCAAGATTCTTTCGGCAATGAGCAGTTCTTC. Translated: CASSQDSFGNEQFF.

The sample holds many counts of this clonotype. The rearrangement joins TRBV4-3 to TRBJ2-1; TRBD1 agrees at 9 bases. The CDR3 is 17 amino acids. CDR1 LGHNA and CDR2 YSLEER come from the germline V gene. Losses at the gene ends were 0 bases for V and 6 bases for J; bases not matched to a gene: 9. CDR3 nucleotides: TGCGCCAGCAGCCAAGATCTTACGGGACAGGGAGGCAATGAGCAGTTCTTC. It translates to CASSQDLTGQGGNEQFF.

The chain couples TRBV7-2 to TRBJ1-3; D unresolved. The germline gives CDR1 SGHTA, CDR2 FQGNSA. Deletions cut 1 base from V and 2 bases from J, with 9 bases between. CDR3 size: 15 residues. The CDR3 DNA sequence: TGTGCCAGCAGCTTAGGGACGAGCCCTGGAAACACCATATATTTT. It codes for CASSLGTSPGNTIYF.

This chain connects TRBV7-2 to TRBJ2-1; perhaps TRBD1 as D (6 bases). Trimming stripped 1 base from V and 11 bases from J, with 12 bases between. Germline V lookup: CDR1 SGHTA, CDR2 FQGNSA. The CDR3 extends over 13 amino acids. Here the CDR3 reads CASSLGTVGKQFF. The DNA of the CDR3 is TGTGCCAGCAGCTTAGGGACAGTGGGTAAGCAGTTCTTC.

Regarding this clonotype: A single base separates this from a much larger clone, so it may be a read error. The rearrangement joins TRBV27 to TRBJ2-2; D is unclear. The CDR3 extends over 16 amino acids. The germline gives CDR1 MNHEY, CDR2 SMNVEV (reference sequence). Trimming took off 0 bases at V and 4 bases at J, with 12 bases between the two ends. The chain's CDR3 is CASSLSARVGTGELFF. CDR3 bases: TGTGCCAGCAGTTTATCGGCGAGAGTAGGCACCGGGGAGCTGTTTTTT.